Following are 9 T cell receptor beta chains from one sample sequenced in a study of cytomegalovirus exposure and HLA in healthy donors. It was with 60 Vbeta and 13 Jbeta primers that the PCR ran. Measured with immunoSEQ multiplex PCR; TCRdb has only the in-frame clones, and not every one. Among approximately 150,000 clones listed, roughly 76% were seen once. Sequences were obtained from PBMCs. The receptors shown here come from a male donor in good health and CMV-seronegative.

Here the CDR3 DNA reads TGTGCCAGCAGCTCAGGGGGAACCTACGAGCAGTACTTC. Residues: CASSSGGTYEQYF. V and J are TRBV7-9 and TRBJ2-7; 7 bases fit TRBD1. CDR3 length: 13 amino acids. Per germline, CDR1 SEHNR and CDR2 FQNEAQ (reference sequence). Trimming took 4 bases from V and 2 from J; bases not matched to a gene: 2.

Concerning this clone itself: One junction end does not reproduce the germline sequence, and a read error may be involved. The CDR3 here is CSSSRTDRGLANVLTF. CDR3 sequence (DNA): TGTTCCAGCAGCAGAACAGACAGGGGGCTGGCCAACGTCCTGACTTTC. This chain connects TRBV7-9 to TRBJ2-6; 10 bases are shared with TRBD1. Germline V gene lookup returns CDR1 SEHNR and CDR2 FQNEAQ (reference sequence). The CDR3 length is 16 residues.

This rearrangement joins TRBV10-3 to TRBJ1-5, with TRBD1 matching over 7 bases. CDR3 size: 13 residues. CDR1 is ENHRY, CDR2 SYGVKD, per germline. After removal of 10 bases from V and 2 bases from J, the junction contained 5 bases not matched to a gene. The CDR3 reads CANGQERNQPQHF. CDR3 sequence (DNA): TGTGCCAATGGACAGGAGCGCAATCAGCCCCAGCATTTT.

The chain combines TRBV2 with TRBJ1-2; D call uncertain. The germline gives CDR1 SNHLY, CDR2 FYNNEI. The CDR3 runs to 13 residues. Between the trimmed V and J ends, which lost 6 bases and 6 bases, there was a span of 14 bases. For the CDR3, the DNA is TGTGCCAGCAGCGCCTCGGGGTTGAATGGCTACACCTTC. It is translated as CASSASGLNGYTF. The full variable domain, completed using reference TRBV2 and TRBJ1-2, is EPEVTQTPSHQVTQMGQEVILRCVPISNHLYFYWYRQILGQKVEFLVSFYNNEISEKSEIFDDQFSVERPDGSNFTLKIRSTKLEDSAMYFCASSASGLNGYTFGSGTRLTVV.

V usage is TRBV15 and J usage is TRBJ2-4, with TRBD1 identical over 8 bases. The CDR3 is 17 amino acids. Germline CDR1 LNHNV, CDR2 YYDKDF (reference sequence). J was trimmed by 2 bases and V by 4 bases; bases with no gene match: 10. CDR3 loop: CATSNLGQGLSKNIQYF. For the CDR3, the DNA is TGTGCCACCAGCAATCTAGGACAGGGCTTGTCCAAAAACATTCAGTACTTC.

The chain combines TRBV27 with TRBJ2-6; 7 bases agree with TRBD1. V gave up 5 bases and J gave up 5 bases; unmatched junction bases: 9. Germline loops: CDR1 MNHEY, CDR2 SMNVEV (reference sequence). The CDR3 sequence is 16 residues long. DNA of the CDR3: TGTGCCAGCAGTGTAAGACAGGGCCAACGGGCCAACGTCCTGACTTTC. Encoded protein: CASSVRQGQRANVLTF.

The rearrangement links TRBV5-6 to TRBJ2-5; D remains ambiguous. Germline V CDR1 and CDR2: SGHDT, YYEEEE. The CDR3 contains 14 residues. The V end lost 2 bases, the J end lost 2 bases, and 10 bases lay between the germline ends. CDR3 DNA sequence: TGTGCCAGCAGCTTATATGGGCAGCAAGAGACCCAGTACTTC. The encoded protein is CASSLYGQQETQYF.

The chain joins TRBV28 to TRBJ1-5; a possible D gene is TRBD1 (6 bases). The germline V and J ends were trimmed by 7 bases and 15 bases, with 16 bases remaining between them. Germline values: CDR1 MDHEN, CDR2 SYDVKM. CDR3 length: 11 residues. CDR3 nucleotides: TGTGCCAGCACCCTCAGGGGCCTTGCGCATTTT. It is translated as CASTLRGLAHF.

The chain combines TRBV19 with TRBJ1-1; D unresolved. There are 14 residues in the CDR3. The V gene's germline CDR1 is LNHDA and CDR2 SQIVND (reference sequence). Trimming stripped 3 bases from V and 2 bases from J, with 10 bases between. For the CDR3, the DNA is TGTGCCAGTAGTATGCGGCAGAGAAACACTGAAGCTTTCTTT. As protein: CASSMRQRNTEAFF.